These 31 T cell receptor beta chains originate from one sample sequenced in a study of blood T cell repertoires in COVID-19. The assay was immunoSEQ multiplex PCR, and TCRdb's table has in-frame clones only and misses some. Here the sample spans fewer than 180,000 clones, approximately 88% being singletons. The sample taken for sequencing was peripheral blood. Source of these receptors: a man between 65 and 85 years old with acute or convalescent COVID-19.

This clone has just one count. V is TRBV11-3 and J is TRBJ2-7; the D gene is possibly TRBD1 (5 bases). The germline gives CDR1 SGHNT, CDR2 YENEEA. V dropped 8 bases and J dropped 6 bases, with 17 bases sitting between them. The CDR3 covers 13 residues. The CDR3 spells CASYTQGMGEQYF. The CDR3 DNA is TGTGCCAGCTATACGCAGGGAATGGGCGAGCAGTACTTC.

The rearrangement uses TRBV2 and TRBJ2-1; perhaps TRBD1 as D (6 bases). This CDR3 has 15 amino acids. V lost 8 bases, J lost 0 bases, and 14 bases lay in between. Germline V CDR1 and CDR2: SNHLY, FYNNEI. CDR3 in DNA: TGTGCCAGCGGAAGGGGGACCGGCTCCTACAATGAGCAGTTCTTC. Translation gives CASGRGTGSYNEQFF.

This clone occurred a few times. The V call is TRBV5-4, the J call TRBJ2-3; 14 bases are shared with TRBD2. This CDR3 has 16 residues. CDR1 and CDR2 from the germline V gene are SGHNT and YYREEE (reference sequence). Germline trimming cut 2 bases from V and 3 bases from J; bases unmatched to any gene: 2. CDR3 DNA: TGTGCCAGCAGCTTTCGACTAGCGGGGGGGACAGATACGCAGTATTTT. It codes for CASSFRLAGGTDTQYF. The full variable domain, its missing parts supplied by reference TRBV5-4 and TRBJ2-3, is ETGVTQSPTHLIKTRGQQVTLRCSSQSGHNTVSWYQQALGQGPQFIFQYYREEENGRGNFPPRFSGLQFPNYSSELNVNALELDDSALYLCASSFRLAGGTDTQYFGPGTRLTVL.

The chain uses TRBV6-2 or TRBV6-3 and TRBJ2-1; 11 nucleotides match TRBD2. The V segment lost 6 bases and the J segment 13 bases; nucleotides outside the gene matches: 5. Germline CDR1 MNHEY, CDR2 SVGEGT. This CDR3 is 12 amino acids long. The CDR3 here is CASSLLAGGQFF. The DNA of the CDR3 is TGTGCCAGCAGCCTTCTAGCGGGAGGCCAGTTCTTC.

The genes are TRBV11-3 and TRBJ1-1; D gene ambiguous. Germline CDR1 reads SGHNT; CDR2 reads YENEEA. CDR3 length: 13 residues. Trimming stripped 5 bases from V and 1 base from J, with 8 bases between. CDR3 nucleotide sequence: TGTGCCAGCAGCCCACAAAAGAACACTGAAGCTTTCTTT. Protein: CASSPQKNTEAFF.

V and J are TRBV4-1 and TRBJ1-3; D possibly corresponds to TRBD1 (6 bases). From germline, CDR1 is MGHRA and CDR2 YSYEKL. There are 15 residues in the CDR3. The V and J ends lost 6 bases and 0 bases respectively, with 12 bases between them. The CDR3 coding sequence is TGCGCCAGCAGATCTACAGGGAACTCTGGAAACACCATATATTTT. Amino acids: CASRSTGNSGNTIYF.

The chain links TRBV4-1 to TRBJ2-2; 11 positions agree with TRBD1. The V gene's germline CDR1 is MGHRA and CDR2 YSYEKL. CDR3 length: 16 residues. With V trimmed by 4 bases and J by 7 bases, 8 bases remained unmatched. The DNA of the CDR3 is TGCGCCAGCAGCCTTTCCGGGACAGGGGGTTTCGGGGAGCTGTTTTTT. Protein: CASSLSGTGGFGELFF.

Only one count was recorded for this clone. The junction does not match germline at one end; this may be a read error. The chain recombines TRBV7-2 with TRBJ2-1, with TRBD2 identical over 13 bases. Germline CDR1 reads SGHTA; CDR2 reads FQGNSA. The CDR3 has 14 amino acids. The CDR3 DNA follows: TGTGCCAGCTTCCCGCCGGGACTAGCGGGAAAGTGGGTCTTC. It yields the protein CASFPPGLAGKWVF.

V gene TRBV5-4 combines with J gene TRBJ2-3, with 15 bases matching TRBD2. The CDR3 has 16 amino acids. Germline trimming cut 3 bases from V and 3 bases from J; bases unmatched to any gene: 2. Germline CDR1 and CDR2: SGHNT and YYREEE (reference sequence). The chain's CDR3 is CASSYGLAGGTDTQYF. CDR3 DNA: TGTGCCAGCAGCTACGGACTAGCGGGGGGGACAGATACGCAGTATTTT.

This chain uses TRBV6-6 with TRBJ2-7; 10 nucleotides agree with TRBD1. Germline CDR1 is MNHNY and CDR2 is SVGAGI (reference sequence). The CDR3 loop spans 14 amino acids. V was pared by 4 bases and J by 6 bases, with 6 bases of the junction left unmatched. The CDR3 loop reads CASSSDRGPPEQYF. The CDR3 DNA is TGTGCCAGCAGTTCCGACAGGGGGCCTCCCGAGCAGTACTTC.

The CDR3 coding sequence is TGTGCCAGCAGCGTAGACCAAACAGGGGGCAGGGGGACCCAGTACTTC. It codes for CASSVDQTGGRGTQYF. The V call is TRBV9, the J call TRBJ2-5; 9 bases align to TRBD1. CDR1 is SGDLS and CDR2 is YYNGEE in the germline V gene. The CDR3 runs to 16 residues. V lost 0 bases, J lost 7 bases, and 10 bases stayed unmatched.

The gene calls are TRBV10-3 and TRBJ2-2; D gene unclear. V shed 7 bases and J shed 0 bases, with 12 bases lying between them. CDR1 is ENHRY and CDR2 is SYGVKD in the germline V gene. The length of the CDR3 is 15 residues. The DNA of the CDR3 is TGTGCCATCACTCAGGCAGGCACGAACACCGGGGAGCTGTTTTTT. Translated, it gives CAITQAGTNTGELFF.

The J gene is TRBJ1-4, the V gene TRBV2, with D possibly being TRBD1 (5 bases). The V end was cut by 7 bases, the J end by 3 bases, with 12 bases between. Looked up from germline, CDR1 is SNHLY and CDR2 is FYNNEI. The CDR3 runs to 14 residues. The CDR3 DNA follows: TGTGCCAGCAACGTGGTAGGGGCTAATGAAAAACTGTTTTTT. It is translated as CASNVVGANEKLFF.

The J gene is TRBJ1-3, the V gene TRBV7-9, with 7 positions matching TRBD1. The CDR3 is made up of 15 amino acids. Germline values: CDR1 SEHNR, CDR2 FQNEAQ (reference sequence). V lost 6 bases to trimming and J lost 3 bases; unmatched junction nucleotides: 8. CDR3 coding DNA: TGTGCCAGCAGAACCGGGGCAGGGGGTGGAAACACCATATATTTT. It translates to CASRTGAGGGNTIYF.

The rearrangement links TRBV4-1 to TRBJ1-6, with 8 bases identical to TRBD1. V lost 0 bases and J lost 0; bases outside the gene matches: 10. From germline, CDR1 is MGHRA and CDR2 YSYEKL. CDR3 length: 20 residues. For the CDR3, the DNA is TGCGCCAGCAGCCAAGATATCTCCCCAGGGGGCCGCTCCTATAATTCACCCCTCCACTTT. Translation gives CASSQDISPGGRSYNSPLHF.

The rearrangement uses TRBV3-1 (or the pseudogene TRBV3-2) and TRBJ1-3; TRBD1 matches at 7 bases. The V segment lost 5 bases and the J segment 3 bases; nucleotides outside the gene matches: 4. This CDR3 has 14 amino acids. Per the germline V gene, CDR1 is LGHDT and CDR2 is YNNKEL (reference sequence). The CDR3 DNA reads TGTGCCAGCAGCACCAACAGGGGTGGAAACACCATATATTTT. It encodes CASSTNRGGNTIYF.

The chain links TRBV7-9 to TRBJ1-2; D gene unclear. CDR1 and CDR2 (germline): SEHNR, FQNEAQ (reference sequence). Trimming pared 5 bases from V and 6 bases from J, leaving 19 bases between. The CDR3 is made up of 15 amino acids. CDR3 DNA sequence: TGTGCCAGCAGCCTTTACTTGCCTCTCAACGATGGCTACACCTTC. It encodes CASSLYLPLNDGYTF.

The chain combines TRBV5-5 with TRBJ1-2; perhaps TRBD1 as D (5 bases). Germline V lookup: CDR1 SGHKS, CDR2 YYEKEE (reference sequence). Trimming shortened V by 1 base and J by 2 bases, and 18 bases separated the two germline ends. The CDR3 runs to 17 residues. This chain's CDR3 is CASSLRSLRAGNYGYTF. The CDR3 DNA reads TGTGCCAGCAGCTTGAGAAGTCTTCGGGCAGGGAACTATGGCTACACCTTC.

The chain is built from TRBV28 and TRBJ1-2; no clear D. V shed 3 bases and J shed 5 bases, with 7 bases lying between them. This CDR3 has 12 amino acids. CDR1 MDHEN and CDR2 SYDVKM come from the germline V gene. The CDR3 sequence: CASSLGRYGYTF. Written as DNA, the CDR3 is TGTGCCAGCAGTTTGGGCCGATATGGCTACACCTTC.

The rearrangement joins TRBV7-3 to TRBJ2-2; D is perhaps TRBD2 (5 bases). CDR1 and CDR2 from the germline V gene are SGHTA and FQGTGA. This CDR3 is 12 amino acids long. Trimming shortened V by 8 bases and J by 1 base, and 5 bases separated the two germline ends. This CDR3 is CASRENTGELFF. In DNA, the CDR3 is TGTGCCAGCCGGGAGAACACCGGGGAGCTGTTTTTT.

This sequence joins TRBV7-9 and TRBJ1-2, with D unclear. Germline V gene sequence: CDR1 SEHNR, CDR2 FQNEAQ (reference sequence). The CDR3 totals 14 residues. The V gene lost 2 bases and the J gene lost 2 bases, with 9 bases spanning the gap. The CDR3 loop is CASSLRYENYGYTF. As DNA, the CDR3 is TGTGCCAGCAGCTTACGATACGAGAACTATGGCTACACCTTC.

V usage is TRBV7-9 and J usage is TRBJ2-2; a possible D gene is TRBD2 (6 bases). The CDR3 runs 19 residues. The V gene's germline CDR1 is SEHNR and CDR2 FQNEAQ (reference sequence). V lost 0 bases and J lost 4, with 21 bases in between. CDR3 nucleotide sequence: TGTGCCAGCAGCTTAGCTGAGGAGTCATGGAGGGGATTCACCGGGGAGCTGTTTTTT. Translation: CASSLAEESWRGFTGELFF.

The chain couples TRBV18 to TRBJ1-1, with 10 bases lining up with TRBD1. Germline CDR1 reads KGHSH; CDR2 reads LQKENI. V shed 5 bases, J shed 5 bases, and the junction held 8 bases outside the gene matches. The CDR3 length is 15 residues. CDR3 sequence: CASSYATGGRTEAFF. The DNA for the CDR3 is TGTGCCAGCTCATACGCGACAGGGGGCAGGACTGAAGCTTTCTTT.

This clone was detected a few times. The J gene is TRBJ1-1, the V gene TRBV19; 8 nucleotides match TRBD1. V gave up 7 bases and J gave up 2 bases; unmatched junction bases: 15. This CDR3 has 17 amino acids. From germline, CDR1 is LNHDA and CDR2 SQIVND (reference sequence). In nucleotides, the CDR3 is TGTGCCAGTACCTCCTATACAGGGGGGAGATCTAACACTGAAGCTTTCTTT. As protein: CASTSYTGGRSNTEAFF.

This rearrangement joins TRBV6-4 to TRBJ2-7, with 7 positions matching TRBD1. This CDR3 is 15 amino acids long. The ends lost 5 bases at V and 0 bases at J; junction bases unmatched: 7. From germline, CDR1 is MRHNA and CDR2 SNTAGT. Here the CDR3 reads CASSSPGQSSYEQYF. In nucleotides, the CDR3 is TGTGCCAGCAGTTCTCCGGGACAGAGCTCCTACGAGCAGTACTTC.

The CDR3 spells CAISESATGINEQFF. Written as DNA, the CDR3 is TGTGCCATCAGTGAGTCCGCCACAGGGATCAATGAGCAGTTCTTC. V gene TRBV10-3 combines with J gene TRBJ2-1; possibly TRBD1 for D (6 bases). Germline lookup yields CDR1 ENHRY and CDR2 SYGVKD. V lost 0 bases and J lost 6, with 12 bases in between. This CDR3 spans 15 amino acids.

V and J are TRBV27 and TRBJ1-6; 7 bases match TRBD1. V trimming: 4 bases; J trimming: 7 bases; junction bases outside the gene matches: 13. The length of the CDR3 is 17 residues. Germline CDR1 MNHEY, CDR2 SMNVEV (reference sequence). The CDR3 coding sequence is TGTGCCAGCAGTTGGGGGTTAGGGGGCCTGAGGAATTCACCCCTCCACTTT. Translating it yields CASSWGLGGLRNSPLHF.

This clone was counted between two and nine times. The V call is TRBV27, the J call TRBJ2-7; possible D gene TRBD1, 7 bases. The V end was cut by 2 bases, the J end by 6 bases, with 20 bases between. Germline lookup yields CDR1 MNHEY and CDR2 SMNVEV (reference sequence). The CDR3 extends over 16 amino acids. The CDR3 loop reads CASSLTWRQGGGEQYF. The CDR3 DNA follows: TGTGCCAGCAGTTTAACCTGGCGGCAGGGGGGCGGCGAGCAGTACTTC.

The chain combines TRBV18 with TRBJ2-1; 9 nucleotides align to TRBD2. This CDR3 spans 16 amino acids. The germline gives CDR1 KGHSH, CDR2 LQKENI. The V gene end was trimmed by 1 base and the J gene end by 5 bases; junction bases not matched to a gene: 6. As DNA, the CDR3 is TGTGCCAGCTCACCACTAGCGGGAGTAGGCGACAATGAGCAGTTCTTC. It is translated as CASSPLAGVGDNEQFF.

V gene TRBV7-9 combines with J gene TRBJ2-1; 14 nucleotides align to TRBD2. Losses at the gene ends were 2 bases for V and 8 bases for J; bases not matched to a gene: 11. Looked up from germline, CDR1 is SEHNR and CDR2 is FQNEAQ (reference sequence). The length of the CDR3 is 18 residues. The CDR3 region is CASSLPPRLAGGRDEQFF. CDR3 nucleotides: TGTGCCAGCAGCTTACCACCCAGACTAGCGGGAGGGAGGGATGAGCAGTTCTTC.

V is TRBV4-1 and J is TRBJ1-5; D gene uncertain. Trimming removed 4 bases from V and 4 bases from J, with 11 bases in between. CDR3 length: 14 residues. The germline gives CDR1 MGHRA, CDR2 YSYEKL. The CDR3 nucleotides read TGCGCCAGCAGCCCCCAAACAGTTAATCAGCCCCAGCATTTT. Its protein is CASSPQTVNQPQHF.